This T cell receptor beta chain was identified in a study of CD8 T cells in Susac syndrome. Random hexamers primed reverse transcription of 0.5 to 1 ug RNA. MiXCR, applied by TCRdb to the immunoSEQ multiplex PCR reads, yields one record per CDR3 protein. The sample yields about 190,000 distinct CDR3 sequences, 85% to 95% seen once. Germline V gives CDR1 MGHRA, CDR2 YSYEKL. V gave up 0 bases and J gave up 2 bases, with 12 bases separating them. This CDR3 is 16 amino acids long. Sequenced input: CD8+ T cells from PBMCs. The V call is TRBV4-1, the J call TRBJ2-3; a possible D gene is TRBD2 (5 bases). This clonotype was sampled from a human donor with Susac syndrome. As DNA, the CDR3 is TGCGCCAGCAGCCAAGATACTAGTGTGAACACAGATACGCAGTATTTT. Translating gives CASSQDTSVNTDTQYF.